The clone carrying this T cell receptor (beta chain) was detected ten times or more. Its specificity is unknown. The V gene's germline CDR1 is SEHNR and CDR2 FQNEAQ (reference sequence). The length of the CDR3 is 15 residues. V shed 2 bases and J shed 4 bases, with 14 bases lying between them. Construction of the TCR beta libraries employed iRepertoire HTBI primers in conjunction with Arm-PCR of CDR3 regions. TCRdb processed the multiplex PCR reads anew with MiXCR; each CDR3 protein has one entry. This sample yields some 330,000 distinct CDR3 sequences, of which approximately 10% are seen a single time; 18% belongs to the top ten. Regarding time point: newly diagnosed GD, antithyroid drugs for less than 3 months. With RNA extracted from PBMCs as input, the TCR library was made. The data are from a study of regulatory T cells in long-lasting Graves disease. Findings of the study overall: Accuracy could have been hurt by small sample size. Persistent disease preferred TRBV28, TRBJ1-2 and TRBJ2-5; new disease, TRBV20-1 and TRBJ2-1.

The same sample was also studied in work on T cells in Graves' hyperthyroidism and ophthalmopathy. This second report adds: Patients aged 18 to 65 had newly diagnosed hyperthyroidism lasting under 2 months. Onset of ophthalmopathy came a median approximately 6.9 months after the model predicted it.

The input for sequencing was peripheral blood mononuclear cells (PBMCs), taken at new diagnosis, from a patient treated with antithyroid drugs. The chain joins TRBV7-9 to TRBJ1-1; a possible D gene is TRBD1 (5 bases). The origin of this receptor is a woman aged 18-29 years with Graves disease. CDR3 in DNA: TGTGCCAGCAGCTTACCTCGGGGGGTGAGCACTGAAGCTTTCTTT. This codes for CASSLPRGVSTEAFF. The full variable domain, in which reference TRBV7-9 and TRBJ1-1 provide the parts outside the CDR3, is DTGVSQNPRHKITKRGQNVTFRCDPISEHNRLYWYRQTLGQGPEFLTYFQNEAQLEKSRLLSDRFSAERPKGSFSTLEIQRTEQGDSAMYLCASSLPRGVSTEAFFGQGTRLTVV.